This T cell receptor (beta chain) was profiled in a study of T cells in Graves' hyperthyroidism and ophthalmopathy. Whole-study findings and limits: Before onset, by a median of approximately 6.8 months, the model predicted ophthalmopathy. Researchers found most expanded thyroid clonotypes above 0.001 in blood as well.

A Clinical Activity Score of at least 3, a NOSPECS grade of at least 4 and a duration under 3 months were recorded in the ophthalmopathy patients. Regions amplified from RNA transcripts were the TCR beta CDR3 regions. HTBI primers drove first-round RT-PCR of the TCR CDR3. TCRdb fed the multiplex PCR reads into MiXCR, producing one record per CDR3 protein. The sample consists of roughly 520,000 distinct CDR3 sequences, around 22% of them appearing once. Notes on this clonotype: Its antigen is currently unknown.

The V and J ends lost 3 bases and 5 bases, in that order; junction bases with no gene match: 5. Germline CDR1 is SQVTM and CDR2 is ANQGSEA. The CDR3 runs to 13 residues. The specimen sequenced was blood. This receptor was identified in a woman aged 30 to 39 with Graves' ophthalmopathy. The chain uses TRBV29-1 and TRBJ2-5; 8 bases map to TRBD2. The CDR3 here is CSVDAGGGETQYF. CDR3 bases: TGCAGCGTTGACGCGGGAGGTGGGGAGACCCAGTACTTC.